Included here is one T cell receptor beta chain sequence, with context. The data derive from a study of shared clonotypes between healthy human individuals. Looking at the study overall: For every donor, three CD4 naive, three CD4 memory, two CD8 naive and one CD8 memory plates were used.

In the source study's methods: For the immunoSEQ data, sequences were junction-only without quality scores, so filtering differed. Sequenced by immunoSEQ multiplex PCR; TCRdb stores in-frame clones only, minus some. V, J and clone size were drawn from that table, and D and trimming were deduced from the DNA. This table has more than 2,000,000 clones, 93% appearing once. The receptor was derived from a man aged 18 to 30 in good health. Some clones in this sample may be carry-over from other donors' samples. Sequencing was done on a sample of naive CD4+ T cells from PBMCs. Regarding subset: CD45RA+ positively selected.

The CDR3 nucleotides are TGTGCCTGGAGGTCTCTCGGGTTGGGGGGAAGTTTCTCACCCCTCCACTTT. It codes for CAWRSLGLGGSFSPLHF. J is TRBJ1-6 and V is TRBV30, with TRBD1 as a possible D gene (5 bases). The length of the CDR3 is 17 residues. Germline CDR1 is GTSNPN and CDR2 is SVGIG (reference sequence). V was cut by 3 bases and J by 10 bases, with 25 bases left in between.